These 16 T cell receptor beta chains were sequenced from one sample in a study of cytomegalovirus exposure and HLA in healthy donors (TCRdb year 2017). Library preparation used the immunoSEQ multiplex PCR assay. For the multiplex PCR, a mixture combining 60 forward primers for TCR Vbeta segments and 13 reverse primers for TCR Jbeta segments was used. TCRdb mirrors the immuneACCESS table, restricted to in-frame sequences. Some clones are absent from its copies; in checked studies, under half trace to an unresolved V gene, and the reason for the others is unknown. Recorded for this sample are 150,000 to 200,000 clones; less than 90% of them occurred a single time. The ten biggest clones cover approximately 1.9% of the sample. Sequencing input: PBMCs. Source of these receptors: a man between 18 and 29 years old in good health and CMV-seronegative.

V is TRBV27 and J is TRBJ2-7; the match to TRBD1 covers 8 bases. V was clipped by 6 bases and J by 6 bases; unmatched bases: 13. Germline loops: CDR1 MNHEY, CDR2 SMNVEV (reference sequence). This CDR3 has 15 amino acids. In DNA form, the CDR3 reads TGTGCCAGCAGCCCTTCCCAGGGGGCTATACGCGAGCAGTACTTC. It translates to CASSPSQGAIREQYF.

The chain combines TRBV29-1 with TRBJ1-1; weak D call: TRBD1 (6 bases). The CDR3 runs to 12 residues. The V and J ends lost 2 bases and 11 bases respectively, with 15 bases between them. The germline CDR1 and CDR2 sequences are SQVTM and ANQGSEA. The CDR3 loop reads CSVERDTPGAFF. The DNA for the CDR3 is TGCAGCGTTGAAAGGGACACCCCGGGCGCTTTCTTT.

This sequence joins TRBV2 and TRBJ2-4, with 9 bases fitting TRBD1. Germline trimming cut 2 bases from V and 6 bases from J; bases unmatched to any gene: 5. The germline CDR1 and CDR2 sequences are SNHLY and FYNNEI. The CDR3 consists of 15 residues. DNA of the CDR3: TGTGCCAGCAGTGAAACGACAGGGGGAGGAAACATTCAGTACTTC. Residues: CASSETTGGGNIQYF.

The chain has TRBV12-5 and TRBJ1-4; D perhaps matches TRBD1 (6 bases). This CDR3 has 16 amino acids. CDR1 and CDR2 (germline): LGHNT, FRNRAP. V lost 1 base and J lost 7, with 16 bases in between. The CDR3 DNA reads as TGTGCTAGTGGTTTGGCAAGGAGGGGGGGTGGTGAAAAACTGTTTTTT. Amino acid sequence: CASGLARRGGGEKLFF.

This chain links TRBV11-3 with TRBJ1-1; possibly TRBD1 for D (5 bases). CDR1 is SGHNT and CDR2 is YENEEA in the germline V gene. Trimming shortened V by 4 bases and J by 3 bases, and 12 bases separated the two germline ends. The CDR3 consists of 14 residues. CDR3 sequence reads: CASSYSGGDTEAFF. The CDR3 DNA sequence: TGTGCCAGCAGCTATAGTGGAGGGGACACTGAAGCTTTCTTT.

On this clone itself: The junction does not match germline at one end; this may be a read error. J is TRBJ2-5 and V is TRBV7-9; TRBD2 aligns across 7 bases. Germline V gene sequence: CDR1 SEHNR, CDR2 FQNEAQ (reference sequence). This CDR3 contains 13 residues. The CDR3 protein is CSSTGGGSKTQYF. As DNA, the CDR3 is TGTTCCAGCACTGGCGGGGGTTCGAAGACCCAGTACTTC.

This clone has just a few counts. CDR3 region: CASSLSTAEKLFF. The CDR3 bases are TGCGCCAGCAGCTTGAGCACAGCTGAAAAACTGTTTTTT. The chain uses TRBV5-1 and TRBJ1-4, with D unclear. CDR1 is SGHRS, CDR2 YFSETQ, per germline. The V end was cut by 1 base, the J end by 7 bases, with 8 bases between. There are 13 residues in the CDR3.

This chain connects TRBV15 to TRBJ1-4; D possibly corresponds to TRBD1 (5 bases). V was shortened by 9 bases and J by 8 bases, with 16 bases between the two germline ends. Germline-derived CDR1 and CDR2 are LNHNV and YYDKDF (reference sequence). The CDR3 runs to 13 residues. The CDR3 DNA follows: TGTGCCACAGCCCGCGGGACGGGAGAAAAACTGTTTTTT. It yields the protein CATARGTGEKLFF.

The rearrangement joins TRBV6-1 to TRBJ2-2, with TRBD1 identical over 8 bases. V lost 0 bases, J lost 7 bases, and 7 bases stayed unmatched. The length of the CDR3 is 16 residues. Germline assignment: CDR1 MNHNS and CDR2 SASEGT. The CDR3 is CASSEALAGGIGELFF. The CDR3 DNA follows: TGTGCCAGCAGTGAAGCACTAGCAGGGGGCATCGGGGAGCTGTTTTTT.

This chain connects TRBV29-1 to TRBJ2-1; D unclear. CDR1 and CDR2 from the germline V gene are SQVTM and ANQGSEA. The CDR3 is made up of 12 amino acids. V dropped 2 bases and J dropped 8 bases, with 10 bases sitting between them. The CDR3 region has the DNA TGCAGCGTTGAACACTATAGTGATGAGCAGTTCTTC. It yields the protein CSVEHYSDEQFF.

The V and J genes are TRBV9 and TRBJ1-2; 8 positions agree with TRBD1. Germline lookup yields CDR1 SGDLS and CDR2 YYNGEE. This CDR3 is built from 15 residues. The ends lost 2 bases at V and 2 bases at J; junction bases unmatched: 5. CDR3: CASSVGQGQNYGYTF. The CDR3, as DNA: TGTGCCAGCAGCGTCGGACAGGGCCAAAACTATGGCTACACCTTC.

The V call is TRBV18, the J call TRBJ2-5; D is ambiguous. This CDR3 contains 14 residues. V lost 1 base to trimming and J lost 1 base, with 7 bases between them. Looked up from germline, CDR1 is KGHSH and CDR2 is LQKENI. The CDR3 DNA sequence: TGTGCCAGCTCACCACGTTCCAGCCAAGAGACCCAGTACTTC. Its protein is CASSPRSSQETQYF. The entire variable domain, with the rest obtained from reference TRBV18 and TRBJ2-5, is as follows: NAGVMQNPRHLVRRRGQEARLRCSPMKGHSHVYWYRQLPEEGLKFMVYLQKENIIDESGMPKERFSAEFPKEGPSILRIQQVVRGDSAAYFCASSPRSSQETQYFGPGTRLLVL.

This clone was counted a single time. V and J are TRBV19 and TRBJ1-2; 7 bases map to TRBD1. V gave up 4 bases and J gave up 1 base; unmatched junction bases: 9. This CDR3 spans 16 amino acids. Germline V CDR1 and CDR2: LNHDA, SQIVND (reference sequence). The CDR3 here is CASSTWPGQSNYGYTF. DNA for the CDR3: TGTGCCAGTAGTACGTGGCCGGGACAGAGTAACTATGGCTACACCTTC.

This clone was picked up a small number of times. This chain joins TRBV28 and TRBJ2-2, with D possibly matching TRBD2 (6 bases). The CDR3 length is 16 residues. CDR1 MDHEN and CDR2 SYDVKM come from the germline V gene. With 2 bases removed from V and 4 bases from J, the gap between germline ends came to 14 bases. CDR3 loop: CASSLRGWRGTGELFF. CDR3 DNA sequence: TGTGCCAGCAGTTTAAGAGGGTGGCGGGGCACCGGGGAGCTGTTTTTT.

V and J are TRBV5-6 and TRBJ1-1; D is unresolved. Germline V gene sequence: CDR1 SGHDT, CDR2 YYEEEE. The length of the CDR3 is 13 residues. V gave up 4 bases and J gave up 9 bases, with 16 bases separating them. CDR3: CASSPKPQDQAFF. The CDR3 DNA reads TGTGCCAGCAGCCCGAAACCCCAGGATCAAGCTTTCTTT.

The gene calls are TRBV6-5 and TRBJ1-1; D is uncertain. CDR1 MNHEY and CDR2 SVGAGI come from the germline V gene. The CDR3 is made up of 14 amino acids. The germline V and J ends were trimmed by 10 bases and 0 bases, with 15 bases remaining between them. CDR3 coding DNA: TGTGCCACCTGGGAGGGCCCCATGAACACTGAAGCTTTCTTT. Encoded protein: CATWEGPMNTEAFF.